This T cell receptor (beta chain) is from a study of cytomegalovirus exposure and HLA in healthy donors. The PCR was carried out with 60 Vbeta primers and 13 Jbeta primers. Clones were read by immunoSEQ multiplex PCR, and TCRdb kept only the in-frame ones, dropping some. The table shows fewer than 110,000 clones, with around 82% occurring only once. The V and J ends lost 6 bases and 10 bases respectively, with 17 bases between them. This CDR3 is built from 13 residues. The germline CDR1 and CDR2 sequences are MNHEY and SVGAGI. Among the donors, all were healthy bone marrow donors. Study-level points and caveats: Near-uniform donor sequencing depth was presumed by presence/absence analyses. In a later analysis, CMV-associated beta chains were mostly HLA-associated, it appeared.

This clone was counted a few times. No antigen is known for it. This chain connects TRBV6-5 to TRBJ2-3; TRBD2 might be the D (5 bases). The clonotype comes from a young woman in good health and CMV-seropositive. Sequencing was done on a sample of PBMCs. The CDR3 DNA reads as TGTGCCAGCAGACCTAACATAGGGAGAGCGCAGTATTTT. Translation gives CASRPNIGRAQYF.